Each of the 27 T cell receptor beta chains below was sequenced from the same sample in a study of blood T cell repertoires in COVID-19. Profiled with immunoSEQ multiplex PCR; TCRdb holds only in-frame clones, not every one. The sample holds 250,000 to 350,000 clones; about 85% are singletons and the top ten take roughly 2.1%. The sample consisted of peripheral blood. The receptor source for this set is a man aged 18 to 29 with active or convalescent COVID-19.

The chain has TRBV6-1 and TRBJ1-5, with D perhaps matching TRBD1 (5 bases). The CDR3 totals 15 residues. V was shortened by 1 base and J by 3 bases, with 10 bases between the two germline ends. In germline, CDR1 is MNHNS, CDR2 SASEGT. In DNA form, the CDR3 reads TGTGCCAGCAGTGAAGTAGACAGCTTCAATCAGCCCCAGCATTTT. Translating it yields CASSEVDSFNQPQHF.

The CDR3 DNA is TGTGCCAGTAGTATATTAGGACAGGGTGGCAATGAGCAGTTCTTC. Encoded protein: CASSILGQGGNEQFF. The V and J genes are TRBV19 and TRBJ2-1, with 8 nucleotides matching TRBD1. V was pared by 2 bases and J by 6 bases, with 6 bases of the junction left unmatched. This CDR3 region has 15 residues. Looked up from germline, CDR1 is LNHDA and CDR2 is SQIVND (reference sequence).

The rearrangement links TRBV27 to TRBJ2-1, with TRBD2 identical over 9 bases. V trimming: 7 bases; J trimming: 3 bases; junction bases outside the gene matches: 7. From germline, CDR1 is MNHEY and CDR2 SMNVEV (reference sequence). The CDR3 totals 15 residues. This CDR3 is CASNSGTSNYNEQFF. The DNA for the CDR3 is TGTGCCAGCAATTCCGGGACTAGCAACTACAATGAGCAGTTCTTC.

The chain has TRBV28 and TRBJ2-4; TRBD2 matches at 7 bases. CDR1 is MDHEN and CDR2 is SYDVKM in the germline V gene. The CDR3 runs to 16 residues. V lost 2 bases, J lost 3 bases, and 7 bases stayed unmatched. CDR3 loop: CASSLRGGEGKNIQYF. The CDR3 coding sequence is TGTGCCAGCAGTTTAAGAGGAGGGGAGGGCAAAAACATTCAGTACTTC.

The chain links TRBV24-1 to TRBJ2-5; D gene unclear. The CDR3 extends over 17 amino acids. The germline CDR1 and CDR2 sequences are KGHDR and SFDVKD. V lost 2 bases to trimming and J lost 5 bases, with 20 bases between them. CDR3 in amino acids: CATSDSRALHSRETQYF. DNA of the CDR3: TGTGCCACCAGTGATTCCCGAGCCCTACATAGCCGGGAGACCCAGTACTTC.

The chain combines TRBV7-9 with TRBJ1-1; D not resolved. Germline CDR1 and CDR2: SEHNR and FQNEAQ (reference sequence). Trimming shortened V by 0 bases and J by 0 bases, and 5 bases separated the two germline ends. The CDR3 consists of 14 residues. The CDR3 loop reads CASSLATLNTEAFF. The CDR3 DNA reads as TGTGCCAGCAGCTTAGCGACTTTGAACACTGAAGCTTTCTTT.

V and J are TRBV9 and TRBJ2-3, with 9 nucleotides matching TRBD2. The CDR3 extends over 16 amino acids. The ends lost 1 base at V and 2 bases at J; junction bases unmatched: 5. Germline loops: CDR1 SGDLS, CDR2 YYNGEE. CDR3 bases: TGTGCCAGCAGCGTAAGGGCGGGGGGGCCCACAGATACGCAGTATTTT. Protein: CASSVRAGGPTDTQYF. Supplemented by reference TRBV9 and TRBJ2-3, the full variable domain reads DSGVTQTPKHLITATGQRVTLRCSPRSGDLSVYWYQQSLDQGLQFLIQYYNGEERAKGNILERFSAQQFPDLHSELNLSSLELGDSALYFCASSVRAGGPTDTQYFGPGTRLTVL.

V gene TRBV6-5 combines with J gene TRBJ1-3, with D perhaps TRBD1 (6 bases). V lost 9 bases and J lost 7, with 19 bases in between. The CDR3 totals 14 residues. Germline values: CDR1 MNHEY, CDR2 SVGAGI. The CDR3 DNA reads as TGTGCCAGTAGGGGGGGGACCGTAGGGAACACCATATATTTT. Translation: CASRGGTVGNTIYF.

This rearrangement joins TRBV13 to TRBJ2-7; D possibly corresponds to TRBD1 (6 bases). In germline, CDR1 is PRHDT, CDR2 FYEKMQ (reference sequence). This CDR3 contains 13 residues. Between the trimmed V and J ends, which lost 5 bases and 3 bases, there was a span of 11 bases. The CDR3 bases are TGTGCCAGCAGCCCGGGACATTACTACGAGCAGTACTTC. The encoded protein is CASSPGHYYEQYF.

V gene TRBV4-3 combines with J gene TRBJ1-1; tentatively, D is TRBD1 (5 bases). The CDR3 covers 18 residues. Trimming took 1 base from V and 0 from J, leaving 18 bases between them. CDR1 LGHNA and CDR2 YSLEER come from the germline V gene. The CDR3 nucleotides read TGCGCCAGCAGCCAAGGGGAACGTTGGGACTGGTTGAACACTGAAGCTTTCTTT. Translating it yields CASSQGERWDWLNTEAFF.

The chain carries TRBV6-2 or TRBV6-3 and TRBJ1-6; D gene uncertain. Trimming removed 5 bases at V and 4 bases at J, with 15 bases between. The CDR3 loop spans 16 amino acids. Per germline, CDR1 MNHEY and CDR2 SVGEGT. The DNA of the CDR3 is TGTGCCAGCAGTGACGACATTAACCGGTATAATTCACCCCTCCACTTT. This codes for CASSDDINRYNSPLHF.

V gene TRBV7-9 combines with J gene TRBJ1-5; a possible D gene is TRBD1 (6 bases). Trimming pared 5 bases from V and 7 bases from J, leaving 12 bases between. The CDR3 sequence is 13 residues long. From germline, CDR1 is SEHNR and CDR2 FQNEAQ (reference sequence). The CDR3 nucleotides are TGTGCCAGCAGCCCAACAGGGTACCAGCCCCAGCATTTT. This gives the protein CASSPTGYQPQHF.

This clone was recorded a few times. The gene calls are TRBV19 and TRBJ1-5, with D perhaps matching TRBD1 (6 bases). The germline CDR1 and CDR2 sequences are LNHDA and SQIVND (reference sequence). This CDR3 spans 19 amino acids. Trimming removed 8 bases at V and 0 bases at J, with 26 bases between. CDR3 residues: CASGTGQYNEFYSNQPQHF. In nucleotides, the CDR3 is TGTGCCAGTGGAACTGGACAGTACAACGAATTTTATAGCAATCAGCCCCAGCATTTT.

The chain uses TRBV14 and TRBJ1-2; a weak D match, TRBD1 (6 bases). The CDR3 consists of 15 residues. Germline-derived CDR1 and CDR2 are SGHDN and FVKESK. Trimming left V 1 base short and J 4 bases short, with 13 bases between. The CDR3 DNA reads as TGTGCCAGCAGCCAAGGTCGGGACATTTTCTATGGCTACACCTTC. This translates into CASSQGRDIFYGYTF.

The V and J genes are TRBV7-6 and TRBJ2-3, with 7 bases identical to TRBD2. Germline CDR1 reads SGHVS; CDR2 reads FNYEAQ. This CDR3 spans 15 amino acids. The ends lost 2 bases at V and 4 bases at J; junction bases unmatched: 6. The CDR3 DNA reads TGTGCCAGCAGCTTACTACTAGCGACCGCAGATACGCAGTATTTT. It is translated as CASSLLLATADTQYF.

The chain links TRBV19 to TRBJ2-7; 9 bases agree with TRBD1. The CDR3 is 14 residues long. CDR1 and CDR2 from the germline V gene are LNHDA and SQIVND (reference sequence). Losses at the gene ends were 3 bases for V and 5 bases for J; bases not matched to a gene: 5. The DNA of the CDR3 is TGTGCCAGTAGTATCCGGGACAGGGTTCACGAGCAGTACTTC. This codes for CASSIRDRVHEQYF.

The chain carries TRBV27 and TRBJ1-1; unclear D gene. CDR3 length equals 13 residues. The germline CDR1 and CDR2 sequences are MNHEY and SMNVEV (reference sequence). Trimming pared 2 bases from V and 0 bases from J, leaving 4 bases between. CDR3 sequence (DNA): TGTGCCAGCAGTTTACGTATGAACACTGAAGCTTTCTTT. Its translation is CASSLRMNTEAFF.

This clone appeared a single time. The chain joins TRBV7-9 to TRBJ2-3; D might be TRBD1 (6 bases). The CDR3 is 15 amino acids. Trimming left V 5 bases short and J 1 base short, with 13 bases between. CDR1 is SEHNR and CDR2 is FQNEAQ in the germline V gene (reference sequence). In nucleotides, the CDR3 is TGTGCCAGCAGCCCCCGAGACAGGCGCACAGATACGCAGTATTTT. It is translated as CASSPRDRRTDTQYF.

This sequence joins TRBV5-6 and TRBJ2-7; TRBD1 aligns across 7 bases. V was pared by 3 bases and J by 7 bases, with 7 bases of the junction left unmatched. This CDR3 spans 13 amino acids. Germline values: CDR1 SGHDT, CDR2 YYEEEE. The CDR3 loop reads CASSWGTVEEQYF. CDR3 coding DNA: TGTGCCAGCAGCTGGGGGACAGTAGAAGAGCAGTACTTC.

V and J are TRBV7-9 and TRBJ2-2; 9 nucleotides match TRBD2. CDR1 and CDR2 from the germline V gene are SEHNR and FQNEAQ (reference sequence). The CDR3 runs to 17 residues. The trim removed 6 bases at V and 3 bases at J, leaving 11 bases unmatched. CDR3 nucleotides: TGTGCCAGCAGTCGTCTGGCGGGGGGGCTCGACACCGGGGAGCTGTTTTTT. Amino acid sequence: CASSRLAGGLDTGELFF.

The J gene is TRBJ2-3, the V gene TRBV9; TRBD1 is a possible D gene (8 bases). Per the germline V gene, CDR1 is SGDLS and CDR2 is YYNGEE. This CDR3 has 15 amino acids. V was clipped by 0 bases and J by 5 bases, with 13 bases between them. This CDR3 is CASSVDTGGGDTQYF. The CDR3 DNA reads TGTGCCAGCAGCGTAGATACAGGGGGGGGAGATACGCAGTATTTT.

This chain links TRBV19 with TRBJ1-1; D gene unclear. Trimming left V 9 bases short and J 6 bases short, with 17 bases between. Germline CDR1 is LNHDA and CDR2 is SQIVND (reference sequence). CDR3 length equals 13 residues. The CDR3 region is CASRTLGIAEAFF. The CDR3 DNA reads TGTGCCAGCCGAACCCTCGGGATCGCTGAAGCTTTCTTT.

This sequence joins TRBV6-5 and TRBJ2-7; 11 nucleotides match TRBD1. CDR3 size: 14 residues. CDR1 and CDR2 from the germline V gene are MNHEY and SVGAGI. J lost 6 bases, V lost 7 bases, and 8 bases had no gene match. The CDR3 here is CASKIGQGAFEQYF. In DNA form, the CDR3 reads TGTGCCAGCAAAATAGGACAGGGGGCTTTCGAGCAGTACTTC.

The CDR3 region has the DNA TGTGCCAGCAAAGGCAGCGGGCGGACGCTGGAGCAGTACTTC. Protein sequence: CASKGSGRTLEQYF. The chain couples TRBV27 to TRBJ2-7, with D maybe TRBD2 (6 bases). Germline CDR1 reads MNHEY; CDR2 reads SMNVEV (reference sequence). V lost 7 bases and J lost 7, with 20 bases in between. The CDR3 sequence is 14 residues long.

This chain uses TRBV27 with TRBJ1-5; possible D gene TRBD1, 6 bases. With 6 bases removed from V and 3 bases from J, the gap between germline ends came to 9 bases. Germline assignment: CDR1 MNHEY and CDR2 SMNVEV (reference sequence). The CDR3 sequence is 13 residues long. CDR3 region: CASRGQPNQPQHF. CDR3 DNA: TGTGCCAGCAGAGGACAGCCCAATCAGCCCCAGCATTTT.

The chain employs TRBV5-5 and TRBJ2-7; TRBD2 matches at 8 bases. This CDR3 contains 16 residues. Germline values: CDR1 SGHKS, CDR2 YYEKEE (reference sequence). J was trimmed by 3 bases and V by 4 bases; bases with no gene match: 12. The CDR3 protein is CASSPLGSGRYYEQYF. The CDR3, as DNA: TGTGCCAGCAGCCCCCTGGGGAGCGGGAGATACTACGAGCAGTACTTC.

This clone has a single count. The rearrangement uses TRBV5-1 and TRBJ2-7; 12 bases map to TRBD1. CDR1 SGHRS and CDR2 YFSETQ come from the germline V gene. J lost 3 bases, V lost 2 bases, and 3 bases had no gene match. The CDR3 spans 15 residues. The CDR3 nucleotides are TGCGCCAGCAGCTTTCGGGACAGGGGGCTCTACGAGCAGTACTTC. It translates to CASSFRDRGLYEQYF.